Below are 19 T cell receptor beta chains sequenced from a single sample in a study of blood T cell repertoires in COVID-19. Only in-frame clones appear in the TCRdb table, and some are missing; sequencing was by immunoSEQ multiplex PCR. The sample carries 150,000 to 200,000 clones, approximately 87% recorded once. The specimen sequenced was peripheral blood. The receptor source for this set is a woman in her 70s with COVID-19, enrolled during active disease.

The rearrangement joins TRBV2 to TRBJ2-7, with 7 bases identical to TRBD2. Losses at the gene ends were 6 bases for V and 2 bases for J; bases not matched to a gene: 4. CDR3 size: 13 residues. Germline V CDR1 and CDR2: SNHLY, FYNNEI. CDR3 in DNA: TGTGCCAGCAGCCGCGGGGGTGCCTACGAGCAGTACTTC. Translated, it gives CASSRGGAYEQYF. Drawing the rest from reference TRBV2 and TRBJ2-7, the complete variable domain is EPEVTQTPSHQVTQMGQEVILRCVPISNHLYFYWYRQILGQKVEFLVSFYNNEISEKSEIFDDQFSVERPDGSNFTLKIRSTKLEDSAMYFCASSRGGAYEQYFGPGTRLTVT.

This chain's CDR3 is CASHMAGPEAFF. CDR3 nucleotides: TGTGCCAGTCACATGGCGGGCCCTGAAGCTTTCTTT. This chain uses TRBV2 with TRBJ1-1; no clear D. Germline loops: CDR1 SNHLY, CDR2 FYNNEI. This CDR3 contains 12 residues. With 9 bases removed from V and 6 bases from J, the gap between germline ends came to 14 bases.

Here the CDR3 DNA reads TGTGCCAGCAGCCCCGGGACAGGCAACTACGAGCAGTACTTC. Encoded protein: CASSPGTGNYEQYF. The genes are TRBV3-1 (or the pseudogene TRBV3-2) and TRBJ2-7; 8 bases are shared with TRBD1. Germline values: CDR1 LGHDT, CDR2 YNNKEL (reference sequence). This CDR3 contains 14 residues. Unmatched junction bases numbered 5, after V lost 4 bases and J lost 3 bases.

The V and J genes are TRBV27 and TRBJ1-5; no clear D. The CDR3 is 14 amino acids. Germline V lookup: CDR1 MNHEY, CDR2 SMNVEV (reference sequence). Trimming left V 5 bases short and J 1 base short, with 9 bases between. This CDR3 is CASSHDKSNQPQHF. DNA for the CDR3: TGTGCCAGCAGTCACGACAAAAGCAATCAGCCCCAGCATTTT.

The chain employs TRBV7-9 and TRBJ1-1, with D perhaps matching TRBD1 (6 bases). The germline V and J ends were trimmed by 0 bases and 8 bases, with 10 bases remaining between them. This CDR3 contains 13 residues. Germline CDR1 reads SEHNR; CDR2 reads FQNEAQ (reference sequence). CDR3 sequence (DNA): TGTGCCAGCAGCTTAGCGGACAGTAAAGAAGCTTTCTTT. Amino acid sequence: CASSLADSKEAFF.

This clone turned up a few times. The genes are TRBV20-1 and TRBJ2-3; D remains unclear. The CDR3 contains 15 residues. The V gene lost 3 bases and the J gene lost 2 bases, with 15 bases spanning the gap. CDR1 is DFQATT, CDR2 SNEGSKA, per germline (reference sequence). This CDR3 reads CSASVPMSFTDTQYF. The CDR3 DNA reads TGCAGTGCTAGTGTACCAATGAGTTTCACAGATACGCAGTATTTT.

This chain joins TRBV30 and TRBJ1-3; D gene ambiguous. Per germline, CDR1 GTSNPN and CDR2 SVGIG (reference sequence). CDR3 length equals 11 residues. The V and J ends lost 4 bases and 3 bases respectively, with 4 bases between them. The CDR3 region is CAWTVGNTIYF. The DNA of the CDR3 is TGTGCCTGGACAGTTGGAAACACCATATATTTT.

The J gene is TRBJ1-6, the V gene TRBV30; D is ambiguous. The CDR3 has 15 amino acids. The germline gives CDR1 GTSNPN, CDR2 SVGIG (reference sequence). V was trimmed by 0 bases and J by 3 bases, leaving 9 bases between them. CDR3 sequence reads: CAWSVAGFYNSPLHF. Written as DNA, the CDR3 is TGTGCCTGGAGTGTAGCGGGTTTCTATAATTCACCCCTCCACTTT.

The chain has TRBV20-1 and TRBJ1-1, with a weak D call TRBD1 (5 bases). Trimming took 3 bases from V and 7 from J, leaving 9 bases between them. This CDR3 spans 11 amino acids. Germline V lookup: CDR1 DFQATT, CDR2 SNEGSKA (reference sequence). The CDR3: CSASLQVEAFF. CDR3 nucleotides: TGCAGTGCTAGCTTACAGGTTGAAGCTTTCTTT.

The gene calls are TRBV14 and TRBJ2-5, with 7 bases that match TRBD1. Germline lookup yields CDR1 SGHDN and CDR2 FVKESK. CDR3 length: 15 residues. The J segment lost 1 base and the V segment lost 5 bases, leaving 7 bases of the junction unmatched. For the CDR3, the DNA is TGTGCCAGCAGCACCCCCGGGACAGCCCAAGAGACCCAGTACTTC. Translating it yields CASSTPGTAQETQYF.

This clone was seen only a few times. V and J are TRBV19 and TRBJ2-7; 12 bases map to TRBD2. The CDR3 is made up of 16 amino acids. Trimming cost V 5 bases and J 6 bases; bases outside gene matches: 11. Germline V gives CDR1 LNHDA, CDR2 SQIVND (reference sequence). CDR3 coding DNA: TGTGCCAGTAGTGTTCTAGCGGGAGGGTTCTCATCCGAGCAGTACTTC. Protein sequence: CASSVLAGGFSSEQYF.

V gene TRBV24-1 combines with J gene TRBJ1-2; tentatively, D is TRBD1 (5 bases). CDR3 size: 12 residues. Trimming removed 8 bases at V and 8 bases at J, with 14 bases between. Per the germline V gene, CDR1 is KGHDR and CDR2 is SFDVKD. CDR3 amino acids: CATTGTAGGYTF. CDR3 nucleotides: TGTGCCACCACCGGGACTGCGGGCGGCTACACCTTC.

The rearrangement uses TRBV9 and TRBJ2-7, with 7 bases aligning to TRBD2. This CDR3 has 14 amino acids. CDR1 is SGDLS and CDR2 is YYNGEE in the germline V gene. V shed 3 bases, J shed 6 bases, and the junction held 9 bases outside the gene matches. CDR3 DNA: TGTGCCAGCAGCGCCCAGGCGGCTAGCGGCGAGCAGTACTTC. This encodes CASSAQAASGEQYF.

V and J are TRBV12-3 or TRBV12-4 and TRBJ2-2, with a weak D call TRBD1 (6 bases). V was shortened by 7 bases and J by 6 bases, with 12 bases between the two germline ends. The CDR3 is 13 residues long. CDR3 loop: CASTLGGSGELFF. CDR3 nucleotide sequence: TGTGCCAGCACCTTAGGGGGTTCCGGGGAGCTGTTTTTT.

The chain links TRBV7-2 to TRBJ2-5; 8 nucleotides agree with TRBD1. V dropped 4 bases and J dropped 5; count of bases not matched to a gene: 6. The CDR3 has 14 amino acids. Germline CDR1 is SGHTA and CDR2 is FQGNSA. The CDR3, as DNA: TGTGCCAGCAGCTATAATCAGGGGGCTGAGACCCAGTACTTC. It translates to CASSYNQGAETQYF.

The chain links TRBV6-6 to TRBJ2-7; TRBD1 matches 11 bases. The CDR3 contains 13 residues. The V and J ends lost 10 bases and 3 bases, in that order; junction bases with no gene match: 5. Germline CDR1 MNHNY, CDR2 SVGAGI (reference sequence). Here the CDR3 DNA reads TGTGCCACCAGGACAGGGGGCGTCTACGAGCAGTACTTC. Translation gives CATRTGGVYEQYF.

The count of this clone is one. The chain combines TRBV24-1 with TRBJ1-5; 9 bases are a match to TRBD1. Germline V lookup: CDR1 KGHDR, CDR2 SFDVKD. V shed 7 bases and J 7 bases; nucleotides not matched to a gene: 7. The CDR3 runs to 14 residues. The CDR3 loop reads CATSPTGGGQPQHF. Here the CDR3 DNA reads TGTGCCACCAGCCCGACAGGGGGGGGGCAGCCCCAGCATTTT.

The rearrangement uses TRBV30 and TRBJ1-5; D is undetermined. Trimming removed 1 base at V and 0 bases at J, with 4 bases between. The CDR3 is 13 amino acids. CDR1 is GTSNPN and CDR2 is SVGIG in the germline V gene (reference sequence). In DNA, the CDR3 is TGTGCCTGGAGTGCTTATAGCAATCAGCCCCAGCATTTT. Its protein is CAWSAYSNQPQHF.

CDR3 coding DNA: TGTGCTAGTGGTCTCGGACAGCAAATCACCGGGGAGCTGTTTTTT. This gives the protein CASGLGQQITGELFF. V gene TRBV12-5 combines with J gene TRBJ2-2, with a tentative D call TRBD1 (6 bases). V was trimmed by 5 bases and J by 4 bases, leaving 14 bases between them. This CDR3 contains 15 residues. Germline V gives CDR1 LGHNT, CDR2 FRNRAP.